This is a list of T cell receptor beta chains from one sample in a study of immune evolution from preneoplasia to lung adenocarcinoma. Sequenced by immunoSEQ multiplex PCR; TCRdb stores in-frame clones only, minus some. The sample lists 9,000 to 13,000 clones, roughly 84% occurring once. Sample: FFPE minimally invasive lung adenocarcinoma tissue. The receptor source for this set is a person between 65 and 79 years old with lung adenocarcinoma. Both conserved end residues are part of each CDR3. The D gene is left open where the match is weak. Expanded clones are given a class, and other clones once, few, many or no size at all.

D,J,size,V,DNA,CDR3
-,TRBJ1-2,-,TRBV29-1,TGCAGCTCGAAGACGGCGGCCGGAGGCTACACCTTC,CSSKTAAGGYTF
-,TRBJ2-7,-,TRBV6-1,TGTGCCAGCAGTACGGGACGGCTCTCCTACGAGCAGTACTTC,CASSTGRLSYEQYF
TRBD1,TRBJ2-1,-,TRBV18,TGTGCCAGCTCACCACAGACAGGGTTCGGGGCGTATGAGCAGTTCTTC,CASSPQTGFGAYEQFF
TRBD1,TRBJ2-2,-,TRBV5-4,TGTGCCAGCAGCTCGGACAGGGAGAGAAACACCGGGGAGCTGTTTTTT,CASSSDRERNTGELFF
TRBD1,TRBJ1-1,-,TRBV2,TGTGCCAGCAGTCGCGACAGGGGGTACACTGAAGCTTTCTTT,CASSRDRGYTEAFF
TRBD2,TRBJ2-3,-,TRBV23-1,TGCGCCAGCAGTCAAAATAGTGGGACTAGCGGGAGCGGCACAGATACGCAGTATTTT,CASSQNSGTSGSGTDTQYF
-,TRBJ1-2,-,TRBV5-1,TGCGCCAGCTCGGCACAGGTGACGGGGAACTATGGCTACACCTTC,CASSAQVTGNYGYTF
-,TRBJ1-5,-,TRBV19,TGTGCTGGGGGGGGCGCGAATCAGCCCCAGCATTTT,CAGGGANQPQHF
-,TRBJ2-5,once,TRBV7-3,TGTGCCAGCAGCCAATCCGGGACAATCCAAGAGACCCAGTACTTC,CASSQSGTIQETQYF
-,TRBJ1-5,-,TRBV28,TGTGCCAGCAGAACTAGCAATCAGCCCCAGCATTTT,CASRTSNQPQHF
-,TRBJ2-7,-,TRBV11-2,TGTGCCAGCAGCCCGGACTCGACGGGCGAGCAGTACTTC,CASSPDSTGEQYF
TRBD1,TRBJ1-1,-,TRBV2,TGTGCCAGCAGTGAGGGACAGGGGCTAAACGCTGAAGCTTTCTTT,CASSEGQGLNAEAFF
TRBD2,TRBJ2-2,-,TRBV28,TGTGCCATCTCAGGCGGGGGTTCTAACACCGGGGAGCTGTTTTTT,CAISGGGSNTGELFF
-,TRBJ1-2,-,TRBV6-1,TGTGCCAGCAGTCCGGAAAGTCGTATGGGCTACACCTTC,CASSPESRMGYTF
-,TRBJ1-5,-,TRBV7-9,TGTGCCAGCAGCCCCGGACCTTCCAGGCCCCAGCATTTT,CASSPGPSRPQHF
TRBD1,TRBJ2-3,-,TRBV5-1,TGCGCCAGCAGCTTGGGACAGGGCTTTGCTAGCACAGATACGCAGTATTTT,CASSLGQGFASTDTQYF
TRBD1,TRBJ2-2,-,TRBV7-9,TGTGCCAGCAGCTTTGGGGACAGGGGGCGAACCGGGGAGCTGTTTTTT,CASSFGDRGRTGELFF
TRBD1,TRBJ2-4,-,TRBV5-1,TGCGCCAGCAGCCCCCGGGACAGGGGTTCTCTAGCCAAAAACATTCAGTACTTC,CASSPRDRGSLAKNIQYF
TRBD1,TRBJ2-1,few,TRBV6-1,TGTGCCAGCAGTGACGGGACAGGGGGCAATGAGCAGTTCTTC,CASSDGTGGNEQFF
TRBD2,TRBJ2-6,-,TRBV2,TGTGCCAGCAGGGAATCCCAGGGACTAGCGGGGGCCTTTGGGGCCAACGTCCTGACTTTC,CASRESQGLAGAFGANVLTF
-,TRBJ2-7,-,TRBV7-9,TGTGCCAGCAGCCCAGGGACCTACGAGCAGTACTTC,CASSPGTYEQYF
-,TRBJ1-4,once,TRBV18,TGTGCCAGCTCACCGGAGGGAATAGCTAATGAAAAACTGTTTTTT,CASSPEGIANEKLFF
-,TRBJ2-7,-,TRBV29-1,TGCAGCATTACAGCGAGCTCCTACGAGCAGTACTTC,CSITASSYEQYF
-,TRBJ1-6,once,TRBV5-4,TGTGCCAGCAGCTCCGCCGCCGGGGGAAGTAAGGTTTCACCCCTCCACTTT,CASSSAAGGSKVSPLHF
-,TRBJ1-5,-,TRBV28,TGTGCCAGCAGTTTGGTTCAGGGCCTGTATCATCAGCCCCAGCATTTT,CASSLVQGLYHQPQHF
-,TRBJ2-5,few,TRBV29-1,TGCAGCGCATTGGGGTTGGAGGGAGAGACCCAGTACTTC,CSALGLEGETQYF
-,TRBJ2-7,-,TRBV10-1,TGCGCCAGCAGTGAGTCGCGGGACCAGCGTCTATCGTACTTC,CASSESRDQRLSYF
TRBD1,TRBJ1-5,-,TRBV6-6,TGTGCCAGCACCCAGGGGGGTGGCAGCAATCAGCCCCAGCATTTT,CASTQGGGSNQPQHF
TRBD2,TRBJ2-1,-,TRBV30,TGTGCCTGGAGTGGCCCGCTAGCGGGGGCGCGGAATGAGCAGTTCTTC,CAWSGPLAGARNEQFF
-,TRBJ1-1,few,TRBV30,TGTGCCTGGAGTTCAGTGGCTGAAGCTTTCTTT,CAWSSVAEAFF